Below, 5 T cell receptor beta chains from the same sample are listed, as sequenced in a study of blood T cell repertoires in COVID-19. Here immunoSEQ multiplex PCR was the method, and the copy in TCRdb shows in-frame clones only, minus some. The sample records fewer than 150,000 clones, roughly four fifths being singletons. Sequenced input: peripheral blood. The receptors were gathered from a human donor in a cohort sampled during active COVID-19.

The J gene is TRBJ1-3, the V gene TRBV28; tentative D call: TRBD1 (6 bases). The CDR3 runs 15 residues. V lost 4 bases to trimming and J lost 0 bases, with 10 bases between them. Germline CDR1 is MDHEN and CDR2 is SYDVKM. The CDR3 spells CASSSGTTSGNTIYF. CDR3 nucleotide sequence: TGTGCCAGCAGTTCAGGGACAACCTCTGGAAACACCATATATTTT.

Written as DNA, the CDR3 is TGTGCCAGCAGGCAGATCGGACAGGGGGCGTTTTATGGCTACACCTTC. Its translation is CASRQIGQGAFYGYTF. The chain links TRBV28 to TRBJ1-2; 11 positions match TRBD1. The V gene end was trimmed by 6 bases and the J gene end by 5 bases; junction bases not matched to a gene: 11. Germline assignment: CDR1 MDHEN and CDR2 SYDVKM. The CDR3 sequence is 16 residues long.

This rearrangement joins TRBV19 to TRBJ2-3, with a possible D match to TRBD1 (5 bases). The CDR3 contains 14 residues. The V end lost 3 bases, the J end lost 4 bases, and 11 bases lay between the germline ends. Germline lookup yields CDR1 LNHDA and CDR2 SQIVND (reference sequence). The CDR3 DNA reads TGTGCCAGTAGTATGTGGCAGGGTCCAGATACGCAGTATTTT. It specifies CASSMWQGPDTQYF.

This clone was detected many times. The genes are TRBV6-5 and TRBJ1-3; 7 nucleotides align to TRBD1. Trimming at V came to 2 bases and at J to 4 bases, leaving 2 bases not matched to a gene. Per the germline V gene, CDR1 is MNHEY and CDR2 is SVGAGI. The CDR3 runs to 14 residues. CDR3 bases: TGTGCCAGCAGTTACGGGACAGACGGAAACACCATATATTTT. Translated, it gives CASSYGTDGNTIYF.

The chain is built from TRBV19 and TRBJ2-5; tentatively, D is TRBD2 (5 bases). V shed 3 bases and J shed 4 bases, with 12 bases lying between them. The CDR3 is made up of 14 amino acids. Germline CDR1 LNHDA, CDR2 SQIVND (reference sequence). The chain's CDR3 is CASSISGSLETQYF. For the CDR3, the DNA is TGTGCCAGTAGTATCTCGGGATCCTTAGAGACCCAGTACTTC.